Listed below are T cell receptor beta chains from one sample, sequenced in a study of T cells in Graves' hyperthyroidism and ophthalmopathy. A single record per CDR3 protein comes from TCRdb applying MiXCR to the multiplex PCR reads. The repertoire holds hundreds of thousands of distinct CDR3 sequences, with roughly 14% as singletons. Sequenced: blood. These receptors were collected from a woman between 40 and 55 years old with Graves' ophthalmopathy. Both conserved end residues are part of each CDR3. A D gene is named only where the DNA matches it firmly. Size tells how often a clone was seen (once, few, many) or the class of an expanded clone, and some rows leave it out.

clone_size	v_call	j_call	d_call	cdr3_aa	cdr3_nt
many	TRBV2	TRBJ2-7	NA	CASSLRDIYEQYF	TGTGCCAGCAGCCTGCGGGACATTTACGAGCAGTACTTC
many	TRBV29-1	TRBJ1-1	TRBD1	CSVAGQGDTEAFF	TGCAGCGTTGCCGGTCAGGGGGACACTGAAGCTTTCTTT
many	TRBV12-3/TRBV12-4	TRBJ1-2	TRBD1	CASSWKGPGQGTGYTF	TGTGCCAGCAGTTGGAAGGGGCCCGGACAGGGGACGGGCTACACCTTC
many	TRBV28	TRBJ1-2	TRBD1	CASSLSRDSGSDRSGYTF	TGTGCCAGCAGTTTAAGTCGGGACAGCGGTTCCGATCGGAGTGGCTACACCTTC
NA	TRBV7-8	TRBJ2-3	NA	CASSSRRTPGLTDTQYF	TGTGCCAGCAGCTCGAGGCGGACACCTGGACTCACAGATACGCAGTATTTT
many	TRBV6-5	TRBJ2-7	NA	CASSYSWTSQSYEQYF	TGTGCCAGCAGTTACTCCTGGACAAGCCAGTCATACGAGCAGTACTTC
NA	TRBV6-5	TRBJ2-7	NA	CASSYSIGRGYEQYF	TGTGCCAGCAGTTACTCCATAGGGCGAGGCTACGAGCAGTACTTC
many	TRBV7-9	TRBJ1-6	NA	CASSPSGFDNSPLHF	TGTGCCAGCAGCCCGAGTGGGTTCGATAATTCACCCCTCCACTTT
many	TRBV12-3/TRBV12-4	TRBJ1-5	NA	CASSRTVNQPQHF	TGTGCCAGCAGTAGGACGGTCAATCAGCCCCAGCATTTT
many	TRBV7-2	TRBJ2-4	TRBD1	CASSLRQGVGSGNIQYF	TGTGCCAGCAGCCTACGACAGGGCGTCGGATCGGGGAACATTCAGTACTTC
many	TRBV6-5	TRBJ2-7	NA	CASSSLMGEQYF	TGTGCCAGCAGTTCCCTAATGGGGGAGCAGTACTTC
few	TRBV5-5	TRBJ2-7	NA	CASSNGATYEQYF	TGTGCCAGCAGTAACGGAGCTACCTACGAGCAGTACTTC
NA	TRBV28	TRBJ1-5	NA	CASSLNLGGHQPQHF	TGTGCCAGCAGTTTAAACCTCGGGGGGCATCAGCCCCAGCATTTT
many	TRBV20-1	TRBJ2-7	NA	CSARDLSSYEQYF	TGCAGTGCTCGGGACTTGAGCTCCTACGAGCAGTACTTC
many	TRBV20-1	TRBJ2-5	NA	CSADSRETQYF	TGCAGTGCTGATTCCCGGGAGACCCAGTACTTC
many	TRBV5-1	TRBJ2-4	NA	CASSLDQLTGNIQYF	TGCGCCAGCAGCTTGGACCAGTTAACGGGGAACATTCAGTACTTC
many	TRBV11-2	TRBJ2-5	NA	CASSLALTETQYF	TGTGCCAGCAGCTTAGCGTTGACGGAGACCCAGTACTTC
many	TRBV6-5	TRBJ1-2	NA	CASSYEAPRYGYTF	TGTGCCAGCAGTTACGAGGCTCCCCGCTATGGCTACACCTTC
many	TRBV30	TRBJ2-7	TRBD1	CAWDRGLSYEQYF	TGTGCCTGGGACAGGGGGCTTTCCTACGAGCAGTACTTC
few	TRBV18	TRBJ1-5	TRBD1	CASSPGPGTGSGPQHF	TGTGCCAGCTCGCCTGGTCCCGGGACAGGGTCTGGGCCCCAGCATTTT
many	TRBV6-5	TRBJ2-7	NA	CASSYRSLYEQYF	TGTGCCAGCAGTTACCGCAGTCTTTACGAGCAGTACTTC
many	TRBV11-2	TRBJ2-7	TRBD2	CASSRSGTSGNYEQYF	TGTGCCAGCAGCAGATCCGGGACTAGCGGAAACTACGAGCAGTACTTC
NA	TRBV5-1	TRBJ2-5	NA	CASSSSTGRETQYF	TGCGCCAGCAGCTCCTCGACAGGGAGGGAGACCCAGTACTTC
many	TRBV2	TRBJ1-2	NA	CASSDPGPLTRGYTF	TGTGCCAGCAGTGACCCGGGACCTCTGACGAGGGGCTACACCTTC
many	TRBV12-3/TRBV12-4	TRBJ2-7	TRBD1	CASSSGTGADEQYF	TGTGCCAGCAGTTCCGGGACAGGGGCCGACGAGCAGTACTTC
NA	TRBV2	TRBJ1-2	NA	CASSEFTGSYGYTF	TGTGCCAGCAGTGAATTTACAGGGAGCTATGGCTACACCTTC
many	TRBV7-3	TRBJ2-5	NA	CASSLTTGSQETQYF	TGTGCCAGCAGCTTAACGACGGGGTCCCAAGAGACCCAGTACTTC
many	TRBV15	TRBJ2-5	NA	CATSRGEETQYF	TGTGCCACCAGCAGAGGCGAGGAGACCCAGTACTTC
NA	TRBV7-2	TRBJ1-2	NA	CASSGDRFDGYTF	TGTGCCAGCAGCGGCGACAGGTTTGATGGCTACACCTTC
many	TRBV12-3/TRBV12-4	TRBJ2-7	TRBD2	CASRDSGWGYEQYF	TGTGCCAGCAGGGATAGCGGGTGGGGCTACGAGCAGTACTTC
many	TRBV11-2	TRBJ2-2	NA	CASSLGAGTVIGELFF	TGTGCCAGCAGCTTAGGGGCGGGGACAGTCATCGGGGAGCTGTTTTTT
few	TRBV20-1	TRBJ2-2	TRBD2	CSAPVPGLENTGELFF	TGCAGTGCCCCCGTGCCGGGACTAGAAAACACCGGGGAGCTGTTTTTT
few	TRBV5-1	TRBJ2-2	NA	CASSPNRGDTGELFF	TGCGCCAGCAGCCCTAACCGAGGGGACACCGGGGAGCTGTTTTTT